Sequencing of this T cell receptor (beta chain) was carried out in a study of cytomegalovirus exposure and HLA in healthy donors. Study results and limitations: TCR beta chain V- and J-gene trimming was linked, in a later analysis, to a missense variant in DCLRE1C. Cytomegalovirus status was reportedly diagnosed by the classifier with high specificity and sensitivity. In a later analysis, specific HLA alleles were associated with 15,000 to 20,000 TCR beta sequences at a 0.05 false discovery rate. The study recorded more than 150 TCR beta chains that were cytomegalovirus-associated.

This CDR3 has 13 amino acids. Germline values: CDR1 SNHLY, CDR2 FYNNEI. V was shortened by 5 bases and J by 8 bases, with 15 bases between the two germline ends. Concerning this clone itself: Its antigen is not identified.

Vbeta (60) and Jbeta (13) primers were used in the PCR. Sequencing was performed with immunoSEQ multiplex PCR; in TCRdb, only in-frame clones are kept and a portion is missing. The sample includes roughly 100,000 clones, around three quarters of them seen just once. This chain connects TRBV2 to TRBJ1-2, with D unclear. The source of this sequence is a man over 45 in good health and CMV-seropositive. Sequencing was carried out using PBMCs. DNA for the CDR3: TGTGCCAGCAGTCCGACTAGGGCGAGGGGCTACACCTTC. This gives the protein CASSPTRARGYTF.